These T cell receptor beta chains were read from a single sample in a study of human T cells and chemical hapten exposure. One entry per CDR3 protein results from TCRdb running MiXCR on the RACE reads. The repertoire holds 200,000 to 300,000 distinct CDR3 sequences, approximately 8.4% seen once, with over 2% in the top ten. Sequenced here: whole blood, sampled in connection with sensitization to the hapten diphenylcyclopropenone (DPC). These TCRs come from a woman between 35 and 50 years old with alopecia areata. Some clones in this sample may be carry-over from other donors' samples. CDR3s include the opening cysteine and the closing phenylalanine or tryptophan. The order of the fields is V gene, CDR3 length, D gene, clone size, J gene, CDR3 protein, CDR3 DNA. A D gene is named only where the DNA matches it firmly. Clone size is stated in some rows and not others, as once, few, many or a class when expanded.

V gene: TRBV29-1; CDR3 length: 12; D gene: .; clone size: .; J gene: TRBJ1-2; CDR3 protein: CSVVAGFYGYTF; CDR3 DNA: TGCAGCGTTGTAGCAGGATTCTATGGCTACACCTTC
V gene: TRBV4-2; CDR3 length: 17; D gene: TRBD2; clone size: many; J gene: TRBJ2-6; CDR3 protein: CASSPTSSFSGANVLTF; CDR3 DNA: TGTGCCAGCAGCCCGACTAGCTCTTTCTCTGGGGCCAACGTCCTGACTTTC
V gene: TRBV28; CDR3 length: 13; D gene: .; clone size: .; J gene: TRBJ2-1; CDR3 protein: CASRNGARNEQFF; CDR3 DNA: TGTGCCAGCAGAAATGGGGCTAGAAATGAGCAGTTCTTC
V gene: TRBV28; CDR3 length: 15; D gene: TRBD1; clone size: .; J gene: TRBJ2-4; CDR3 protein: CASSGDRGLFRIQYF; CDR3 DNA: TGTGCCAGCAGTGGGGACAGGGGGCTTTTTAGAATTCAGTACTTC
V gene: TRBV10-3; CDR3 length: 15; D gene: .; clone size: .; J gene: TRBJ2-2; CDR3 protein: CAISERVESTGELFF; CDR3 DNA: TGTGCCATCAGTGAGCGGGTGGAGTCCACCGGGGAGCTGTTTTTT
V gene: TRBV29-1; CDR3 length: 13; D gene: .; clone size: .; J gene: TRBJ1-1; CDR3 protein: CSVKTGLNTEAFF; CDR3 DNA: TGCAGCGTAAAGACAGGCTTAAACACTGAAGCTTTCTTT
V gene: TRBV6-1; CDR3 length: 14; D gene: .; clone size: .; J gene: TRBJ1-4; CDR3 protein: CASSEGSANEKLFF; CDR3 DNA: TGTGCCAGCAGTGAAGGAAGCGCTAATGAAAAACTGTTTTTT
V gene: TRBV20-1; CDR3 length: 18; D gene: TRBD2; clone size: .; J gene: TRBJ2-3; CDR3 protein: CSARGWDLSSGYTDTQYF; CDR3 DNA: TGCAGTGCTAGAGGGTGGGACCTTTCTAGCGGATACACAGATACGCAGTATTTT
V gene: TRBV5-5; CDR3 length: 15; D gene: .; clone size: many; J gene: TRBJ1-2; CDR3 protein: CASSLALGDSYGYTF; CDR3 DNA: TGTGCCAGCAGCTTGGCCCTGGGGGATTCCTATGGCTACACCTTC
V gene: TRBV28; CDR3 length: 15; D gene: TRBD1; clone size: few; J gene: TRBJ1-1; CDR3 protein: CASSVTGAERTEAFF; CDR3 DNA: TGTGCCAGCAGTGTGACAGGGGCAGAAAGGACTGAAGCTTTCTTT
V gene: TRBV28; CDR3 length: 14; D gene: .; clone size: many; J gene: TRBJ2-3; CDR3 protein: CASSLPLGTDTQYF; CDR3 DNA: TGTGCCAGCAGTTTGCCCCTAGGCACAGATACGCAGTATTTT
V gene: TRBV20-1; CDR3 length: 15; D gene: .; clone size: many; J gene: TRBJ2-3; CDR3 protein: CSARVGATRYHTQYF; CDR3 DNA: TGCAGTGCTAGAGTTGGCGCGACCCGCTATCATACGCAGTATTTT
V gene: TRBV6-1; CDR3 length: 12; D gene: .; clone size: .; J gene: TRBJ2-3; CDR3 protein: CASSEMGDTQYF; CDR3 DNA: TGTGCCAGCAGTGAGATGGGAGATACGCAGTATTTT
V gene: TRBV7-2; CDR3 length: 15; D gene: .; clone size: few; J gene: TRBJ2-1; CDR3 protein: CASSPALSSYNEQFF; CDR3 DNA: TGTGCCAGCAGCCCGGCCCTAAGCTCCTACAATGAGCAGTTCTTC
V gene: TRBV28; CDR3 length: 15; D gene: TRBD1; clone size: few; J gene: TRBJ1-5; CDR3 protein: CASSLLDRAGQPQHF; CDR3 DNA: TGTGCCAGCAGTTTACTCGACAGGGCTGGACAGCCCCAGCATTTT
V gene: TRBV27; CDR3 length: 13; D gene: .; clone size: many; J gene: TRBJ2-7; CDR3 protein: CASSLRDGYEQYF; CDR3 DNA: TGTGCCAGCAGTTTAAGGGACGGTTACGAGCAGTACTTC
V gene: TRBV20-1; CDR3 length: 15; D gene: TRBD2; clone size: .; J gene: TRBJ2-3; CDR3 protein: CSARGQRGFTDTQYF; CDR3 DNA: TGCAGTGCTAGGGGCCAGCGGGGCTTCACAGATACGCAGTATTTT
V gene: TRBV27; CDR3 length: 14; D gene: .; clone size: few; J gene: TRBJ1-5; CDR3 protein: CASSFRDSNQPQHF; CDR3 DNA: TGTGCCAGCAGTTTCAGGGATAGCAATCAGCCCCAGCATTTT
V gene: TRBV10-3; CDR3 length: 14; D gene: TRBD1; clone size: .; J gene: TRBJ2-7; CDR3 protein: CAISGQGATYEQYF; CDR3 DNA: TGTGCCATCTCGGGACAGGGTGCCACCTACGAGCAGTACTTC
V gene: TRBV6-2/TRBV6-3; CDR3 length: 14; D gene: .; clone size: .; J gene: TRBJ2-2; CDR3 protein: CASSYGEGTGELFF; CDR3 DNA: TGTGCCAGCAGTTACGGTGAGGGAACCGGGGAGCTGTTTTTT
V gene: TRBV28; CDR3 length: 13; D gene: .; clone size: .; J gene: TRBJ2-3; CDR3 protein: CASRRSATDTQYF; CDR3 DNA: TGTGCCAGCAGACGATCGGCCACAGATACGCAGTATTTT
V gene: TRBV9; CDR3 length: 13; D gene: TRBD1; clone size: few; J gene: TRBJ2-5; CDR3 protein: CASSARDRETQYF; CDR3 DNA: TGTGCCAGCAGCGCTAGGGACAGGGAGACCCAGTACTTC
V gene: TRBV7-2; CDR3 length: 15; D gene: TRBD2; clone size: few; J gene: TRBJ2-3; CDR3 protein: CASSFTSGDTDTQYF; CDR3 DNA: TGTGCCAGCAGTTTCACTAGCGGGGACACAGATACGCAGTATTTT
V gene: TRBV12-3/TRBV12-4; CDR3 length: 15; D gene: .; clone size: many; J gene: TRBJ2-7; CDR3 protein: CASSLVEGYVGEQYF; CDR3 DNA: TGTGCCAGCAGTTTAGTAGAGGGTTATGTTGGCGAGCAGTACTTC
V gene: TRBV7-2; CDR3 length: 16; D gene: TRBD1; clone size: .; J gene: TRBJ1-6; CDR3 protein: CASSSQTGPYNSPLHF; CDR3 DNA: TGTGCCAGCAGCTCTCAGACAGGGCCTTATAATTCACCCCTCCACTTT
V gene: TRBV20-1; CDR3 length: 15; D gene: TRBD2; clone size: few; J gene: TRBJ2-1; CDR3 protein: CSARDDASGNHEQFF; CDR3 DNA: TGCAGTGCTAGAGATGATGCTAGCGGGAACCATGAGCAGTTCTTC
V gene: TRBV3-1; CDR3 length: 15; D gene: TRBD2; clone size: .; J gene: TRBJ2-1; CDR3 protein: CASTGVAGGYNEQFF; CDR3 DNA: TGTGCCAGCACGGGGGTAGCGGGAGGGTACAATGAGCAGTTCTTC
V gene: TRBV7-2; CDR3 length: 16; D gene: TRBD1; clone size: .; J gene: TRBJ2-1; CDR3 protein: CASSLAGGWTYNEQFF; CDR3 DNA: TGTGCCAGCAGCTTAGCAGGGGGCTGGACCTACAATGAGCAGTTCTTC
V gene: TRBV7-2; CDR3 length: 14; D gene: .; clone size: few; J gene: TRBJ2-1; CDR3 protein: CASSLQGVYNEQFF; CDR3 DNA: TGTGCCAGCAGCCTCCAAGGCGTCTACAATGAGCAGTTCTTC
V gene: TRBV7-6; CDR3 length: 13; D gene: .; clone size: many; J gene: TRBJ2-4; CDR3 protein: CASSESGRNIQYF; CDR3 DNA: TGTGCCAGCAGCGAAAGCGGCCGCAACATTCAGTACTTC
V gene: TRBV10-3; CDR3 length: 14; D gene: .; clone size: .; J gene: TRBJ1-1; CDR3 protein: CAISESVGDTEAFF; CDR3 DNA: TGTGCCATCAGTGAGTCTGTTGGGGACACTGAAGCTTTCTTT
V gene: TRBV6-5; CDR3 length: 15; D gene: TRBD2; clone size: few; J gene: TRBJ2-2; CDR3 protein: CASTISGGITGELFF; CDR3 DNA: TGTGCCAGCACCATTAGCGGGGGGATAACCGGGGAGCTGTTTTTT
V gene: TRBV4-1; CDR3 length: 16; D gene: .; clone size: many; J gene: TRBJ1-4; CDR3 protein: CASSQDTGVTNEKLFF; CDR3 DNA: TGCGCCAGCAGCCAAGACACTGGGGTAACTAATGAAAAACTGTTTTTT
V gene: TRBV12-3/TRBV12-4; CDR3 length: 14; D gene: .; clone size: .; J gene: TRBJ1-1; CDR3 protein: CASTRGTVGTEAFF; CDR3 DNA: TGTGCCAGCACCCGAGGGACCGTGGGGACTGAAGCTTTCTTT